This T cell receptor (beta chain) is drawn from a study of graft-versus-host responses after intestinal transplantation. Overall study context: Grafts that recipients had were multivisceral, liver-intestinal, or isolated intestinal transplants. After anti-thymocyte globulin induction, recipients took tacrolimus and steroids for 3 to 4 years.

This table comes from immunoSEQ multiplex PCR, and its TCRdb copy is limited to in-frame clones, with some not included. The table has 9,500 to 15,000 clones, around 80% seen once. CDR3 length: 15 residues. With 5 bases removed from V and 1 base from J, the gap between germline ends came to 11 bases. Per germline, CDR1 LNHNV and CDR2 YYDKDF (reference sequence). Study findings and constraints: After transplant, early declines in HvG clones were associated with peak levels of circulating GvH clones. Allografts carried high graft-versus-host to host-versus-graft clonal ratios in patients having graft-donor T cell macrochimerism.

With regard to this clone: The antigen is unknown.

The specimen was PBMCs, collected around 130 days after transplant. The chain links TRBV15 to TRBJ2-2; D remains unclear. The TCR sequence derives from a human patient who received an intestinal transplant, so some T cells may come from the graft donor. As DNA, the CDR3 is TGTGCCACCAGCGGCGAACAAGGGAACACCGGGGAGCTGTTTTTT. The encoded protein is CATSGEQGNTGELFF.